These T cell receptor beta chains were read from a single sample in a study of early T cells in non-severe SARS-CoV-2 infection. TCRdb reprocessed the 5' RACE reads with MiXCR, giving one entry per CDR3 protein. The data show 37,000 or so distinct CDR3 sequences, 4.7% seen once. The material sequenced was whole blood. The receptors here all came from an adult who was a healthcare worker with PCR-confirmed SARS-CoV-2 infection or an uninfected control (not recorded which). Both conserved end residues are part of each CDR3. The D gene is left open where the match is weak. Size tells how often a clone was seen (once, few, many) or the class of an expanded clone, and some rows leave it out.

clone size: many
J gene: TRBJ2-7
V gene: TRBV3-1
D gene: TRBD1
CDR3 DNA: TGTGCCAGCAGCCAACCCGGGACAGGGCCCTACGAGCAGTACTTC
CDR3 protein: CASSQPGTGPYEQYF

clone size: many
J gene: TRBJ2-2
V gene: TRBV18
D gene: .
CDR3 DNA: TGTGCCAGCTCACCATCTGGACAGCAAGGGTCCGGGGAGCTGTTTTTT
CDR3 protein: CASSPSGQQGSGELFF

clone size: few
J gene: TRBJ2-1
V gene: TRBV27
D gene: .
CDR3 DNA: TGTGCCAGCAGTTTATTGGGCAATGAGCAGTTCTTC
CDR3 protein: CASSLLGNEQFF

clone size: many
J gene: TRBJ2-3
V gene: TRBV11-2
D gene: .
CDR3 DNA: TGTGCCAGCAGCCCAATACGGGGCAGCACAGATACGCAGTATTTT
CDR3 protein: CASSPIRGSTDTQYF

clone size: .
J gene: TRBJ2-2
V gene: TRBV10-3
D gene: .
CDR3 DNA: TGTGCCATCACCCCGGGGGTAACGAACACCGGGGAGCTGTTTTTT
CDR3 protein: CAITPGVTNTGELFF

clone size: medium-sized
J gene: TRBJ1-2
V gene: TRBV28
D gene: .
CDR3 DNA: TGTGCCAGCCAGTTCGAGGGGCAGCCTTATGGCTACACCTTC
CDR3 protein: CASQFEGQPYGYTF

clone size: .
J gene: TRBJ2-1
V gene: TRBV7-9
D gene: .
CDR3 DNA: TGTGCCAGCAGCTCGACCCCGGGTAATGAGCAGTTCTTC
CDR3 protein: CASSSTPGNEQFF

clone size: many
J gene: TRBJ2-1
V gene: TRBV7-2
D gene: .
CDR3 DNA: TGTGCCAGCAGCCTCCAGGGTTACAATGAGCAGTTCTTC
CDR3 protein: CASSLQGYNEQFF

clone size: many
J gene: TRBJ1-1
V gene: TRBV7-2
D gene: .
CDR3 DNA: TGTGCCAGCAGCTTAGCGCTGAGGGGGAAAGCTTTCTTT
CDR3 protein: CASSLALRGKAFF

clone size: many
J gene: TRBJ1-3
V gene: TRBV4-2
D gene: .
CDR3 DNA: TGTGCCAGCAGCCAAGAGGAGGGGTCTGGAAACACCATATATTTT
CDR3 protein: CASSQEEGSGNTIYF

clone size: .
J gene: TRBJ1-3
V gene: TRBV4-1
D gene: .
CDR3 DNA: TGCGCCAGCAGCCGGGCAGCGGGCTCTGGAAACACCATATATTTT
CDR3 protein: CASSRAAGSGNTIYF

clone size: few
J gene: TRBJ2-7
V gene: TRBV9
D gene: .
CDR3 DNA: TGTGCCAGCAGCGTCAGCCGCGGCCATAGCGAGCAGTACTTC
CDR3 protein: CASSVSRGHSEQYF

clone size: many
J gene: TRBJ1-2
V gene: TRBV6-4
D gene: .
CDR3 DNA: TGTGCCAGCAGCCCTACCCGGGAGGATGGCTACACCTTC
CDR3 protein: CASSPTREDGYTF

clone size: .
J gene: TRBJ1-2
V gene: TRBV12-3/TRBV12-4
D gene: .
CDR3 DNA: TGTGCCAGCAGCTTATATGATGGCTACACCTTC
CDR3 protein: CASSLYDGYTF

clone size: many
J gene: TRBJ1-3
V gene: TRBV7-2
D gene: .
CDR3 DNA: TGTGCCAGCAGCTTATCAGGGGGAAACACCATATATTTT
CDR3 protein: CASSLSGGNTIYF

clone size: many
J gene: TRBJ1-1
V gene: TRBV6-2/TRBV6-3
D gene: .
CDR3 DNA: TGTGCCAGCAGTGTTAGGACAGAACCTTGGAACACTGAAGCTTTCTTT
CDR3 protein: CASSVRTEPWNTEAFF

clone size: few
J gene: TRBJ2-7
V gene: TRBV4-2
D gene: TRBD1
CDR3 DNA: TGTGCCAGCAGCCAAGATGTGGGGACAGGGAGAAGCGGGCAGTACTTC
CDR3 protein: CASSQDVGTGRSGQYF

clone size: few
J gene: TRBJ2-6
V gene: TRBV5-1
D gene: TRBD1
CDR3 DNA: TGCGCCAGCAGCTTGACCGGGACAGGGCTTGCCGGGGCCAACGTCCTGACTTTC
CDR3 protein: CASSLTGTGLAGANVLTF